This TCR beta chain was profiled in a study of CD8 T cells in Susac syndrome. Healthy donors constituted the control group, matched for age and sex. Reverse transcription of roughly 0.45 to 1 ug RNA was performed with random hexamers. Across 54 Vbeta and 13 Jbeta, TCR beta CDR3 was amplified with immunoSEQ multiplex PCR. Each CDR3 protein gets one entry after TCRdb re-called the immunoSEQ multiplex PCR reads with MiXCR. The table includes about 160,000 distinct CDR3 sequences, just over 90% detected once. Trimming removed 5 bases at V and 5 bases at J, with 15 bases between. CDR3 length equals 14 residues. Germline lookup yields CDR1 MDHEN and CDR2 SYDVKM.

The chain combines TRBV28 with TRBJ1-1; D is uncertain. Sequenced input: CD4+ T cells from PBMCs. The clonotype comes from a human donor in good health. The CDR3 nucleotides are TGTGCCAGCAGTCCCCCGGGAGGTGGAACTGAAGCTTTCTTT. This sequence encodes CASSPPGGGTEAFF.